These 32 T cell receptor beta chains were sequenced from one sample in a study of OX40 agonist ivuxolimab in advanced cancers. Assay: immunoSEQ multiplex PCR; the TCRdb copy retains only in-frame clones and omits some. Found here are 65,000 or so clones, more than 75% of them singletons; the top ten hold about 2%. The material was CD4+ or CD8+ T cells sorted from blood, obtained in a trial of the OX40 agonist ivuxolimab. Receptors originate from an adult with an advanced solid tumor such as melanoma, head and neck, liver or kidney cancer.

This rearrangement joins TRBV5-1 to TRBJ2-7; 9 bases map to TRBD2. Germline V gives CDR1 SGHRS, CDR2 YFSETQ. This CDR3 is built from 17 residues. The ends lost 2 bases at V and 9 bases at J; junction bases unmatched: 18. Here the CDR3 reads CASSFNGRGTSLERQYF. The CDR3 DNA is TGCGCCAGCAGCTTTAACGGTCGGGGGACTAGCCTAGAACGGCAGTACTTC.

The rearrangement uses TRBV19 and TRBJ2-5; TRBD1 matches 7 bases. CDR1 is LNHDA, CDR2 SQIVND, per germline (reference sequence). This CDR3 spans 12 amino acids. The V and J ends lost 7 bases and 9 bases, in that order; junction bases with no gene match: 8. CDR3 residues: CASNSWTGPQYF. The CDR3 nucleotides are TGTGCCAGTAATAGTTGGACAGGACCCCAGTACTTC.

J is TRBJ2-7 and V is TRBV4-3, with TRBD1 identical over 8 bases. CDR1 and CDR2 (germline): LGHNA, YSLEER. The CDR3 runs to 17 residues. Germline trimming cut 0 bases from V and 4 bases from J; bases unmatched to any gene: 11. Written as DNA, the CDR3 is TGCGCCAGCAGCCAAGATGGGATTTGGACAGGGTCTTACGAGCAGTACTTC. Encoded protein: CASSQDGIWTGSYEQYF.

The chain carries TRBV2 and TRBJ2-1; D uncertain. Trimming left V 8 bases short and J 0 bases short, with 11 bases between. This CDR3 is built from 14 residues. Germline values: CDR1 SNHLY, CDR2 FYNNEI. Written as DNA, the CDR3 is TGTGCCAGCCCTGCGCGGAGCTCCTACAATGAGCAGTTCTTC. Translated: CASPARSSYNEQFF.

The V and J genes are TRBV6-5 and TRBJ2-1; 14 bases match TRBD2. Germline values: CDR1 MNHEY, CDR2 SVGAGI. The CDR3 runs 15 residues. With V trimmed by 4 bases and J by 12 bases, 8 bases remained unmatched. CDR3 amino acids: CASSFSTSGRAGQFF. CDR3 in DNA: TGTGCCAGCAGTTTTTCGACTAGCGGGAGGGCCGGGCAGTTCTTC.

The chain links TRBV13 to TRBJ2-5; D remains ambiguous. The CDR3 has 17 amino acids. V gave up 0 bases and J gave up 4 bases, with 18 bases separating them. Germline V lookup: CDR1 PRHDT, CDR2 FYEKMQ (reference sequence). The CDR3 bases are TGTGCCAGCAGCTTAGGCCAGTCACCAGTATTTGGAGAGACCCAGTACTTC. Translating it yields CASSLGQSPVFGETQYF.

The chain is built from TRBV10-3 and TRBJ2-7; D is uncertain. This CDR3 is 14 amino acids long. Trimming stripped 1 base from V and 0 bases from J, with 7 bases between. The V gene's germline CDR1 is ENHRY and CDR2 SYGVKD. CDR3 protein: CAISEYTISYEQYF. CDR3 bases: TGTGCCATCAGTGAGTACACAATCTCCTACGAGCAGTACTTC.

The J gene is TRBJ1-6, the V gene TRBV6-5; D is unresolved. The CDR3 runs to 16 residues. Germline CDR1 reads MNHEY; CDR2 reads SVGAGI. V was shortened by 2 bases and J by 10 bases, with 18 bases between the two germline ends. The CDR3 spells CASSYQDWGRGSPLHF. The CDR3 DNA is TGTGCCAGCAGTTACCAGGACTGGGGTAGAGGGTCACCCCTCCACTTT.

Here the CDR3 DNA reads TGTGCCAGCAGTTACAGTACCGACATCTCAGGAAACACCATATATTTT. Encoded protein: CASSYSTDISGNTIYF. The rearrangement links TRBV6-5 to TRBJ1-3; D unclear. The germline V gene has CDR1 MNHEY and CDR2 SVGAGI. Trimming took 2 bases from V and 4 from J, leaving 15 bases between them. This CDR3 comprises 16 residues.

The CDR3 reads CSVETGGNTIYF. CDR3 in DNA: TGCAGCGTTGAAACGGGGGGAAACACCATATATTTT. The chain combines TRBV29-1 with TRBJ1-3; D gene ambiguous. This CDR3 comprises 12 residues. CDR1 is SQVTM, CDR2 ANQGSEA, per germline. V was pared by 2 bases and J by 4 bases, with 6 bases between.

The rearrangement links TRBV27 to TRBJ1-3, with no clear D. Per the germline V gene, CDR1 is MNHEY and CDR2 is SMNVEV (reference sequence). The CDR3 length is 14 residues. V lost 5 bases and J lost 0, with 8 bases in between. In DNA form, the CDR3 reads TGTGCCAGCAGTAAGGCGAGCTCTGGAAACACCATATATTTT. Residues: CASSKASSGNTIYF.

The genes are TRBV11-2 and TRBJ2-5; 9 nucleotides line up with TRBD1. The germline CDR1 and CDR2 sequences are SGHAT and FQNNGV. V shed 4 bases, J shed 2 bases, and the junction held 8 bases outside the gene matches. There are 16 residues in the CDR3. In DNA, the CDR3 is TGTGCCAGCAGCTCACAGGGGGCGTTAGCGCAAGAGACCCAGTACTTC. Protein sequence: CASSSQGALAQETQYF.

J is TRBJ2-6 and V is TRBV9; D possibly matches TRBD1 or TRBD2 (5 bases each). The CDR3 length is 18 residues. CDR1 and CDR2 from the germline V gene are SGDLS and YYNGEE. V lost 5 bases and J lost 1, with 19 bases in between. The CDR3 spells CASSHRGRVGSGANVLTF. In DNA, the CDR3 is TGTGCCAGCAGTCACCGGGGCAGGGTCGGTTCTGGGGCCAACGTCCTGACTTTC. Filled out from reference TRBV9 and TRBJ2-6, the complete variable domain reads DSGVTQTPKHLITATGQRVTLRCSPRSGDLSVYWYQQSLDQGLQFLIQYYNGEERAKGNILERFSAQQFPDLHSELNLSSLELGDSALYFCASSHRGRVGSGANVLTFGAGSRLTVL.

The chain is built from TRBV6-1 and TRBJ1-1; 8 bases align to TRBD1. Unmatched junction bases numbered 1, after V lost 4 bases and J lost 0 bases. Germline assignment: CDR1 MNHNS and CDR2 SASEGT. The CDR3 runs 14 residues. CDR3 in DNA: TGTGCCAGCAGTGGACAGGGGATGAACACTGAAGCTTTCTTT. This gives the protein CASSGQGMNTEAFF.

Points on this clone: The final CDR3 position lacks the conserved phenylalanine or tryptophan, pointing to a likely read error. The chain has TRBV4-1 and TRBJ2-4; the D is unclear. V shed 5 bases and J shed 2 bases, with 16 bases lying between them. Germline CDR1 reads MGHRA; CDR2 reads YSYEKL. The length of the CDR3 is 16 residues. The CDR3 nucleotides read TGCGCCAGCAGCGCAGGACGGGCCTTTACCAAAAACATTCAGTACCTC. Protein product: CASSAGRAFTKNIQYL.

The rearrangement uses TRBV7-9 and TRBJ1-2, with no clear D. With 5 bases removed from V and 1 base from J, the gap between germline ends came to 20 bases. This CDR3 has 17 amino acids. From germline, CDR1 is SEHNR and CDR2 FQNEAQ (reference sequence). This CDR3 is CASSPRTGSSLNYGYTF. DNA for the CDR3: TGTGCCAGCAGCCCTAGGACTGGGTCCTCCCTTAACTATGGCTACACCTTC.

This sequence joins TRBV6-6 and TRBJ1-1; D possibly corresponds to TRBD1 (5 bases). Trimming took off 2 bases at V and 7 bases at J, with 11 bases between the two ends. Germline V gene data show CDR1 as MNHNY and CDR2 as SVGAGI (reference sequence). This CDR3 has 13 amino acids. CDR3 in amino acids: CASSYPRGSEAFF. The CDR3 coding sequence is TGTGCCAGCAGTTACCCCCGGGGGAGTGAAGCTTTCTTT.

This rearrangement joins TRBV4-2 to TRBJ1-6; D unclear. Germline V gene data show CDR1 as LGHNA and CDR2 as YNFKEQ. V shed 1 base and J shed 7 bases, with 11 bases lying between them. This CDR3 has 15 amino acids. This chain's CDR3 is CASSQVQSLNSPLHF. The CDR3 bases are TGTGCCAGCAGCCAAGTCCAGTCATTGAATTCACCCCTCCACTTT.

This sequence joins TRBV30 and TRBJ1-2; no clear D. The CDR3 extends over 11 amino acids. The V end lost 8 bases, the J end lost 8 bases, and 15 bases lay between the germline ends. Germline V gives CDR1 GTSNPN, CDR2 SVGIG (reference sequence). CDR3 amino acids: CASHRAEGYTF. For the CDR3, the DNA is TGTGCCAGCCACAGAGCGGAAGGCTACACCTTC.

The chain has TRBV6-4 and TRBJ2-3; 9 bases fit TRBD2. In germline, CDR1 is MRHNA, CDR2 SNTAGT. The J segment lost 0 bases and the V segment lost 6 bases, leaving 7 bases of the junction unmatched. The CDR3 extends over 16 amino acids. This CDR3 reads CASSPRLAASTDTQYF. CDR3 coding DNA: TGTGCCAGCAGCCCCCGACTAGCGGCTAGCACAGATACGCAGTATTTT.

This chain connects TRBV7-2 to TRBJ2-3; D possibly corresponds to TRBD1 (5 bases). The germline V gene encodes CDR1 SGHTA and CDR2 FQGNSA. The V gene lost 4 bases and the J gene lost 6 bases, with 8 bases spanning the gap. The CDR3 is 12 amino acids. CDR3 DNA: TGTGCCAGCAGCTCCTGGGGCGATACGCAGTATTTT. Translating it yields CASSSWGDTQYF.

This rearrangement joins TRBV19 to TRBJ1-4; the D is unclear. Germline CDR1 is LNHDA and CDR2 is SQIVND (reference sequence). The CDR3 runs 16 residues. V lost 4 bases and J 2 bases, leaving 14 bases between the germline ends. CDR3 amino acids: CASSRTQLATNEKLFF. DNA for the CDR3: TGTGCCAGTAGTAGGACGCAGCTAGCGACTAATGAAAAACTGTTTTTT.

This chain links TRBV11-3 with TRBJ2-3; 14 bases line up with TRBD2. The trim removed 5 bases at V and 6 bases at J, leaving 4 bases unmatched. Germline CDR1 and CDR2: SGHNT and YENEEA. This CDR3 is 15 amino acids long. The DNA for the CDR3 is TGTGCCAGCAGCCTTTGGACTAGCGGGAGGGATACGCAGTATTTT. Its translation is CASSLWTSGRDTQYF. Variable domain in full (rest from reference TRBV11-3 and TRBJ2-3): EAGVVQSPRYKIIEKKQPVAFWCNPISGHNTLYWYLQNLGQGPELLIRYENEEAVDDSQLPKDRFSAERLKGVDSTLKIQPAELGDSAVYLCASSLWTSGRDTQYFGPGTRLTVL.

This clone has only one observation. The rearrangement joins TRBV5-6 to TRBJ1-3; unclear D gene. This CDR3 is 12 amino acids long. V was shortened by 2 bases and J by 3 bases, with 3 bases between the two germline ends. Germline V gene lookup returns CDR1 SGHDT and CDR2 YYEEEE. This CDR3 reads CASSFYGNTIYF. The CDR3 nucleotides read TGTGCCAGCAGCTTTTATGGAAACACCATATATTTT.

This chain links TRBV4-1 with TRBJ2-7, with a possible D match to TRBD2 (6 bases). The CDR3 runs to 13 residues. V was pared by 3 bases and J by 4 bases, with 10 bases between. CDR1 MGHRA and CDR2 YSYEKL come from the germline V gene. The CDR3 DNA reads TGCGCCAGCAGCCACCCCGGGGGTTACGAGCAGTACTTC. Translation: CASSHPGGYEQYF.

This clone was detected only a few times. The chain carries TRBV2 and TRBJ2-3; D is ambiguous. This CDR3 comprises 12 residues. Germline V CDR1 and CDR2: SNHLY, FYNNEI. The V end was cut by 11 bases, the J end by 7 bases, with 16 bases between. The CDR3 sequence is CAASNQQHTQYF. The CDR3 DNA sequence: TGTGCCGCCAGCAATCAACAACATACGCAGTATTTT.

The rearrangement uses TRBV2 and TRBJ2-7; tentative D call: TRBD2 (6 bases). Germline values: CDR1 SNHLY, CDR2 FYNNEI. Trimming removed 6 bases at V and 3 bases at J, with 21 bases between. This CDR3 is built from 16 residues. DNA for the CDR3: TGTGCCAGCAGGCCTCGTGGAGGGAAAGTTGTCTACGAGCAGTACTTC. This codes for CASRPRGGKVVYEQYF.

CDR3 sequence reads: CASSLRDREQYF. In nucleotides, the CDR3 is TGTGCCAGCAGCCTCAGGGACAGAGAGCAGTACTTC. This rearrangement joins TRBV5-6 to TRBJ2-7, with 7 bases aligning to TRBD1. Germline CDR1 reads SGHDT; CDR2 reads YYEEEE. The CDR3 contains 12 residues. The J segment lost 7 bases and the V segment lost 4 bases, leaving 5 bases of the junction unmatched. The full variable domain, rest sourced from reference TRBV5-6 and TRBJ2-7, is DAGVTQSPTHLIKTRGQQVTLRCSPKSGHDTVSWYQQALGQGPQFIFQYYEEEERQRGNFPDRFSGHQFPNYSSELNVNALLLGDSALYLCASSLRDREQYFGPGTRLTVT.

The genes are TRBV4-1 and TRBJ2-3, with D hard to call. The CDR3 extends over 14 amino acids. The V end was cut by 0 bases, the J end by 3 bases, with 7 bases between. Germline assignment: CDR1 MGHRA and CDR2 YSYEKL. This CDR3 is CASSQEGRTDTQYF. The DNA for the CDR3 is TGCGCCAGCAGCCAAGAAGGACGGACAGATACGCAGTATTTT.

The chain uses TRBV7-6 and TRBJ1-2; TRBD1 might be the D (6 bases). CDR1 is SGHVS, CDR2 FNYEAQ, per germline. The CDR3 has 13 residues. Trimming left V 7 bases short and J 8 bases short, with 17 bases between. CDR3 sequence (DNA): TGTGCCAGCACTACCCTACAGGGTGGAGGCTACACCTTC. The encoded protein is CASTTLQGGGYTF. The full variable domain, with the rest looked up from reference TRBV7-6 and TRBJ1-2, is GAGVSQSPRYKVTKRGQDVALRCDPISGHVSLYWYRQALGQGPEFLTYFNYEAQQDKSGLPNDRFSAERPEGSISTLTIQRTEQRDSAMYRCASTTLQGGGYTFGSGTRLTVV.

The chain couples TRBV11-2 to TRBJ1-1; D gene uncertain. The V gene lost 1 base and the J gene lost 2 bases, with 8 bases spanning the gap. The germline V gene encodes CDR1 SGHAT and CDR2 FQNNGV. CDR3 length: 14 residues. CDR3 bases: TGTGCCAGCAGCTTAGTGTCAGCTAACACTGAAGCTTTCTTT. It yields the protein CASSLVSANTEAFF.

The chain uses TRBV15 and TRBJ1-1; D uncertain. The V gene lost 0 bases and the J gene lost 4 bases, with 9 bases spanning the gap. The CDR3 spans 14 residues. Germline V lookup: CDR1 LNHNV, CDR2 YYDKDF (reference sequence). The CDR3 loop reads CATSRDLGSTEAFF. The CDR3 nucleotides read TGTGCCACCAGCAGAGATTTAGGGAGCACTGAAGCTTTCTTT.